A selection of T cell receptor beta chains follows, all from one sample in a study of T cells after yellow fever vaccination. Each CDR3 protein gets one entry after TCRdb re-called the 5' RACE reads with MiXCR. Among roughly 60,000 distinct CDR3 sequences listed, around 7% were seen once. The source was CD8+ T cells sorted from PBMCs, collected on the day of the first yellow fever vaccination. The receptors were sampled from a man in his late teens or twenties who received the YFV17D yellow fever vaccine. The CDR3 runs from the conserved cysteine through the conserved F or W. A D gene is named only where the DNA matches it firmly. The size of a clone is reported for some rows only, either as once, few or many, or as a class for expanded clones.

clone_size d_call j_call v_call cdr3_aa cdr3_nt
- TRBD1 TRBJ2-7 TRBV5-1 CASSRDRFYEQYF TGCGCCAGCAGCCGGGACAGGTTTTACGAGCAGTACTTC
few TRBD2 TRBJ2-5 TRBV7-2 CASSFPAGGRTQYF TGTGCCAGCAGCTTCCCAGCGGGGGGGCGGACCCAGTACTTC
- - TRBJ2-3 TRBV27 CASSHSRDTQYF TGTGCCAGCAGTCACTCTAGAGATACGCAGTATTTT
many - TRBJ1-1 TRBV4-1 CASSRGGVGTEAFF TGCGCCAGCAGCCGCGGCGGGGTAGGGACTGAAGCTTTCTTT
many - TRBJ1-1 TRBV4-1 CASSPGAVGRNEAFF TGCGCCAGCAGCCCAGGGGCGGTCGGGCGAAATGAAGCTTTCTTT
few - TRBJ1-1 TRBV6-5 CASSAGDTEAFF TGTGCCAGCAGTGCAGGGGACACTGAAGCTTTCTTT
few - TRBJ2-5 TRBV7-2 CASSLLGRRQETQYF TGTGCCAGCAGCTTACTGGGCCGACGTCAAGAGACCCAGTACTTC
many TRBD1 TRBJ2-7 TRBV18 CASSGDRELYEQYF TGTGCCAGCTCAGGCGACAGGGAGCTCTACGAGCAGTACTTC
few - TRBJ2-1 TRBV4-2 CASSQGLGYNEQFF TGTGCCAGCAGCCAAGGGCTAGGGTACAATGAGCAGTTCTTC
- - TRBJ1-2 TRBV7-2 CASSLVDKDGYTF TGTGCCAGCAGCTTAGTAGACAAGGACGGCTACACCTTC
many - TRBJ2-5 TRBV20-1 CSARDLYRKQETQYF TGCAGTGCTAGAGATCTTTACAGGAAACAAGAGACCCAGTACTTC
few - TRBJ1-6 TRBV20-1 CSASAGPTNSPLHF TGCAGTGCTAGCGCGGGACCGACTAATTCACCCCTCCACTTT
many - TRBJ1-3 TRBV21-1 CASSLPNGTNSGNTIYF TGTGCCAGCAGCCTCCCAAATGGCACCAACTCTGGAAACACCATATATTTT
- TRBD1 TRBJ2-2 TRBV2 CAVLRGPNTGELFF TGTGCCGTACTGAGGGGGCCGAACACCGGGGAGCTGTTTTTT